The entry below gives a single T cell receptor beta chain sequence along with its context. Its recognized antigen is unknown. Base qualities are missing; no much larger clone stands one base away. This sample's time point label indicates: approximately twelve months on ibrutinib. Approximately 2 micrograms of genomic DNA were extracted from cryopreserved PBMCs for TCR beta library preparation. Longitudinal blood samples from CLL patients receiving ibrutinib monotherapy were subjected to high-throughput TCR beta sequencing. The patients were enrolled in a single-center, open-label phase 2 trial of ibrutinib monotherapy. A MiSeq instrument was used for deep resolution sequencing, which targeted depths ranging from 1 in 1 million up to 1 in 200,000 T cells, with coverage averaging 10x for each clonotype. The immunoSEQ hsTCRB Kit was used to generate TCR beta libraries. The published analysis was carried out like this. Data were analyzed with ImmunoSEQ Data Assistant and ImmunoSEQ Analyzer, with V, D and J genes assigned per IMGT definitions. Clonality, which ranges from 0 to 1, was calculated as one minus the normalized Shannon entropy of productive rearrangement frequencies. Only overrepresented clonotypes making up at least 0.05% of the repertoire of each patient were included in the public clonotype analysis. Repertoires from some 14 age-matched healthy donors in immuneACCESS were used as clonality controls. TCRdb re-hosts the immuneACCESS table, in-frame sequences only. Its copies lack some clones; in the studies checked, an unresolved V gene accounts for under half of them, and the cause for the rest is not known. That table is the source of V, J and clone size, and D and trimming were worked out from the DNA. The table for this sample lists 200,000 to 250,000 clones; 60% to 80% of them were counted only once. The top ten clones comprise 5.9% of the sample.

The data derive from a study of cytotoxic CD8 clonotypes in ibrutinib-treated CLL listed by TCRdb under 2021. A note on the overall study: The cohort included some 14 treatment-naive and around 10 relapsed/refractory patients; about 17 were IGHV unmutated. On average, each sample had about 250,000 productive templates and approximately 85,000 productive rearrangements. Every remission and progressive disease sample was obtained while ibrutinib was still being received by the patients. Cryopreserved peripheral blood mononuclear cells were obtained prior to treatment, at the time of response, and at either disease progression or sustained remission. Responses were partial in some 24 patients and complete in 2; after median approximately 66 months follow-up, approximately 15 stayed in remission and approximately 12 progressed. Samples at response were collected after a median of about twelve months of treatment, with a range of about 6 to 40 months. Longitudinal samples were obtainable from about 30% of the roughly 90 participants in the trial.

V is reduced by 5 bases and J by 1 base, leaving a spacing of 14 bases between them. CDR1 and CDR2 were assigned from the germline V gene as SGHRS and YFSETQ. The CDR3 goes from the cysteine to the phenylalanine over 15 residues. Only the CDR3 region is kept as DNA, spanning 45 bases read in frame from base 1. What the study reported, not specific to this receptor: Baseline clonality exceeded that of age-matched healthy donors and correlated strongly with circulating CD8+ T-cell counts. Clonality rose at ibrutinib response, remained stable during sustained remission, and dropped back toward baseline at progression. Sampling times were not matched between patients in sustained remission and patients whose disease was progressing, and lymph node repertoires were not examined. Public clonotypes were found to be uncommon and were observed to contract or remain stable during treatment; the increase in clonality was shown to reflect expansion of private clonotypes at ibrutinib response.

This sample comprised PBMCs, obtained after 12 months of ibrutinib treatment. The rearranged segments are TRBV5-1 and TRBJ2-3; the D segment could be TRBD1, given 6 matching bases. This TCR was recovered from a human donor with chronic lymphocytic leukemia. CDR3 reads: CASRDLTGGTDTQYF. The sequenced DNA is TGCGCCAGCAGGGACTTGACAGGAGGCACAGATACGCAGTATTTT.